These T cell receptor beta chains were read from a single sample in a study of beta chain features in type 1 diabetes. Sequencing was performed with immunoSEQ multiplex PCR; in TCRdb, only in-frame clones are kept and a portion is missing. There are more than 300,000 clones in the sample; about 12% occur only once, and 0.01% lies in the top ten. The sequenced material came from naive CD4+ T cells from blood. These TCRs come from a woman under 30 with type 1 diabetes. The CDR3 runs from the conserved cysteine through the conserved F or W. A D gene is named only where the DNA matches it firmly. Clone size is stated in some rows and not others, as once, few, many or a class when expanded.

>TRBJ2-1|TRBD1|few|TRBV5-1
TGCGCCAGCACCGGACAGGGAGATTACAATGAGCAGTTCTTC
CASTGQGDYNEQFF
>TRBJ2-7|-|few|TRBV28
TGTGCCAGCATCTCAGACTACGAGCAGTACTTC
CASISDYEQYF
>TRBJ1-1|TRBD1|-|TRBV27
TGTGCCAGCAGTTCATTAGGGGGCCCAGCTTTCTTT
CASSSLGGPAFF
>TRBJ1-1|-|-|TRBV18
TGTGCCAGCTCGACAGGACCGAACACTGAAGCTTTCTTT
CASSTGPNTEAFF
>TRBJ2-3|-|few|TRBV5-1
TGCGCCAGCAGCTTGCAGGGGTATAGTGCAGATACGCAGTATTTT
CASSLQGYSADTQYF
>TRBJ2-7|TRBD1|-|TRBV19
TGTGCCAGTAGTCTCCCCGGGACAGGGTCTGGCGAGCAGTACTTC
CASSLPGTGSGEQYF
>TRBJ2-7|-|few|TRBV4-1
TGCGCCAGCAGCCAAGTTCTAGATCGCAGCTCCTACGAGCAGTACTTC
CASSQVLDRSSYEQYF
>TRBJ1-2|-|few|TRBV4-3
TGCGCCAGCAGCCAAGGAGGAACAAGGGGCTCCGGAGGCTACACCTTC
CASSQGGTRGSGGYTF
>TRBJ2-5|TRBD2|-|TRBV5-5
TGTGCCAGCAGCTTGGCCGCTAGCGGGAGGGCTGAGACCCAGTACTTC
CASSLAASGRAETQYF
>TRBJ2-7|-|-|TRBV21-1
TGTGCCAGCAGCACCTCAAGGCGGTGGCTAGCGGGGGCCTACGAGCAGTACTTC
CASSTSRRWLAGAYEQYF
>TRBJ2-7|TRBD2|once|TRBV30
TGTGCCTGGAGTACTGGCGAGGTAGCGGGCTCCTACGAGCAGTACTTC
CAWSTGEVAGSYEQYF
>TRBJ1-2|-|-|TRBV18
TGTGCCAGCTCCCCCGAGGGGCCGGGAGCTAACTATGGCTACACCTTC
CASSPEGPGANYGYTF
>TRBJ2-5|TRBD2|-|TRBV9
TGTGCCAGCAGCGTAGCTAGCGGGAGGGTGGAGACCCAGTACTTC
CASSVASGRVETQYF
>TRBJ1-1|TRBD1|-|TRBV29-1
TGCAGCGTTGATGGACAGGTCAAGGGGACTGAAGCTTTCTTT
CSVDGQVKGTEAFF
>TRBJ2-1|TRBD1|-|TRBV5-6
TGTGCCAGCAGCCCCCCCGCCGGGACAGGGCGCAATGAGCAGTTCTTC
CASSPPAGTGRNEQFF
>TRBJ2-5|-|-|TRBV15
TGTGCCACCAGCAACCACCGGGACTGGTACCAAGAGACCCAGTACTTC
CATSNHRDWYQETQYF
>TRBJ2-5|-|-|TRBV5-1
TGCGCCAGCAGCCTTACAGGGTACCAAGAGACCCAGTACTTC
CASSLTGYQETQYF
>TRBJ1-4|-|-|TRBV29-1
TGCAGCGTTGGTCAGTCTAATGAAAAACTGTTTTTT
CSVGQSNEKLFF
>TRBJ2-2|-|-|TRBV5-6
TGTGCCAGCAGGAAACAGGGAAACACCGGGGAGCTGTTTTTT
CASRKQGNTGELFF
>TRBJ2-7|-|-|TRBV18
TGTGCCAGCTCACCGCGACAGGAAGCCTACGAGCAGTACTTC
CASSPRQEAYEQYF
>TRBJ2-7|-|-|TRBV5-1
TGCGCCAGCAGCTTGAATGGCGAGGGCTACGAGCAGTACTTC
CASSLNGEGYEQYF
>TRBJ1-2|-|few|TRBV5-7
TGTGCCAGCAGCCCGGGGTGGGAGGGCTACACCTTC
CASSPGWEGYTF